The text below deals with one TCR beta chain. Its target is not known. CDR3 length: 15 amino acids. V was pared by 4 bases and J by 0 bases, with 13 bases between. Germline CDR1 is LGHDT and CDR2 is YNNKEL (reference sequence). The assay was immunoSEQ multiplex PCR, and TCRdb's table has in-frame clones only and misses some. This table has under 200,000 clones, roughly nine tenths appearing once. This sample stems from a study of T cell responses to AZD1222 COVID-19 vaccine. Study-level results: White British people made up most donors, females outnumbered males, and clonal diversity was possibly underestimated. Repertoires were obtained solely post-peak T cell response. Unmutated variant regions are reportedly targeted by nearly half of spike-specific TCRs.

The sample consisted of peripheral blood, taken on day 0 of AZD1222 vaccination. This chain connects TRBV3-1 (or the pseudogene TRBV3-2) to TRBJ2-7; maybe TRBD1 (5 bases). The receptor was isolated from an adult in good health. CDR3 in amino acids: CASSPSAGSSYEQYF. The CDR3 region has the DNA TGTGCCAGCAGCCCATCAGCAGGGTCCTCCTACGAGCAGTACTTC.